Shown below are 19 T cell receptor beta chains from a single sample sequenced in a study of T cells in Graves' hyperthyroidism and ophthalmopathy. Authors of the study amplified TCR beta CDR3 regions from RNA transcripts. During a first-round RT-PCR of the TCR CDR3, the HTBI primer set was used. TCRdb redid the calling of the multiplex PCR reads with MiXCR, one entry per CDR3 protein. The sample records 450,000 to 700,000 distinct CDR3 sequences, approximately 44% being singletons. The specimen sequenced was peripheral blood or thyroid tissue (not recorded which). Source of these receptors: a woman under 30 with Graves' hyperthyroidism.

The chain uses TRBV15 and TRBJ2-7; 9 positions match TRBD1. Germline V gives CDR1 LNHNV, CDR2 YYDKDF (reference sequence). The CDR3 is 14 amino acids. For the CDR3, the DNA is TGTGCAACAACAGGGGGCCGAAGCTCCTACGAGCAGTACTTC. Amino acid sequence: CATTGGRSSYEQYF. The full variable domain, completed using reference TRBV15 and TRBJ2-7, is DAMVIQNPRYQVTQFGKPVTLSCSQTLNHNVMYWYQQKSSQAPKLLFHYYDKDFNNEADTPDNFQSRRPNTSFCFLDIRSPGLGDTAMYLCATTGGRSSYEQYFGPGTRLTVT.

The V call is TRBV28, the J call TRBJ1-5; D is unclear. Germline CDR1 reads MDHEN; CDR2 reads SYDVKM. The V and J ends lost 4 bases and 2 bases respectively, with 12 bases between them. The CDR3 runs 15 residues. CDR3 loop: CASSSLTRRNQPQHF. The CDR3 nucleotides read TGTGCCAGCAGTTCGTTAACCAGACGCAATCAGCCCCAGCATTTT.

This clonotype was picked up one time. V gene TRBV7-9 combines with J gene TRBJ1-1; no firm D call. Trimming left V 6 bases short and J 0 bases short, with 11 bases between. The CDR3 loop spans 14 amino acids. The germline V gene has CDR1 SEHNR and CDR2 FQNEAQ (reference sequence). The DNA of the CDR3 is TGTGCCAGCAGGAGACGGGAACTGAACACTGAAGCTTTCTTT. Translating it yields CASRRRELNTEAFF.

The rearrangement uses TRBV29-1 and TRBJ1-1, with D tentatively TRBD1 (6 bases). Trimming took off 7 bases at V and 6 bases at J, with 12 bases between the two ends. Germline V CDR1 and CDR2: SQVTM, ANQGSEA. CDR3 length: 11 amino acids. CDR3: CSDQEGAEAFF. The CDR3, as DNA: TGCAGCGATCAGGAGGGGGCTGAAGCTTTCTTT.

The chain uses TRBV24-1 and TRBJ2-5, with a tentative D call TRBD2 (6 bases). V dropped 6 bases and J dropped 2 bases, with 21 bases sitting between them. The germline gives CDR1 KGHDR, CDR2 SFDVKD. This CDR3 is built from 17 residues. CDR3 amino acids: CATSPSDASGLQETQYF. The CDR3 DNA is TGTGCCACCAGTCCAAGCGACGCTTCGGGACTGCAAGAGACCCAGTACTTC.

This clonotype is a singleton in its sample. CDR3 sequence: CASSLAGPDEQFF. DNA for the CDR3: TGTGCCAGCAGCTTGGCCGGTCCAGATGAGCAGTTCTTC. The chain employs TRBV7-9 and TRBJ2-1; no reliable D call. The germline V and J ends were trimmed by 3 bases and 8 bases, with 11 bases remaining between them. CDR3 size: 13 residues. CDR1 SEHNR and CDR2 FQNEAQ come from the germline V gene (reference sequence).

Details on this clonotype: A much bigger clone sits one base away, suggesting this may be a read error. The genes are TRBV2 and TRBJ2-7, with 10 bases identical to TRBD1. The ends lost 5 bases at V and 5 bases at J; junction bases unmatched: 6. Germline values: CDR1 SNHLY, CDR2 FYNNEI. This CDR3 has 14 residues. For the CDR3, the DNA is TGTGCCAGCAGTACCGGGACAGGGGTCAACGAGCAGTACTTC. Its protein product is CASSTGTGVNEQYF.

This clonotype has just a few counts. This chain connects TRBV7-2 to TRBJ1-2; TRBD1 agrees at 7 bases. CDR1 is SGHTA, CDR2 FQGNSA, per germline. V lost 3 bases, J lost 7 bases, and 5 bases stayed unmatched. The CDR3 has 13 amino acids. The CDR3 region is CASSFRDSRGYTF. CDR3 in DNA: TGTGCCAGCAGCTTCCGGGACAGTCGTGGCTACACCTTC. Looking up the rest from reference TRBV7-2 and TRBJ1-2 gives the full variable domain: GAGVSQSPSNKVTEKGKDVELRCDPISGHTALYWYRQSLGQGLEFLIYFQGNSAPDKSGLPSDRFSAERTGGSVSTLTIQRTQQEDSAVYLCASSFRDSRGYTFGSGTRLTVV.

CDR3 nucleotide sequence: TGTGCCATCAGTGAGTCAGGACAGGGTAGCAATCAGCCCCAGTACTTC. This encodes CAISESGQGSNQPQYF. The chain joins TRBV10-3 to TRBJ2-5; the match to TRBD1 covers 8 bases. The CDR3 sequence is 16 residues long. With V trimmed by 0 bases and J by 9 bases, 12 bases remained unmatched. Germline V gene sequence: CDR1 ENHRY, CDR2 SYGVKD.

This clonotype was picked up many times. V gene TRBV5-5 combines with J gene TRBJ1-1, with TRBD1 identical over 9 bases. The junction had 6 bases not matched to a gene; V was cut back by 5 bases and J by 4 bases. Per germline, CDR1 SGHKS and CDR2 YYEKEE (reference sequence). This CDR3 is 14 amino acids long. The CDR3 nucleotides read TGTGCCAGCAGGATGGACAGGGGAATCACTGAAGCTTTCTTT. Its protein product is CASRMDRGITEAFF.

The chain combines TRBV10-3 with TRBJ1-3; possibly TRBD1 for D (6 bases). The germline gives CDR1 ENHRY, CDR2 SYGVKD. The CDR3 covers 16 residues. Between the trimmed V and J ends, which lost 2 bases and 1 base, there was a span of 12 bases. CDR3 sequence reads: CAISEGQRFSGNTIYF. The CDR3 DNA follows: TGTGCCATCAGTGAGGGACAGAGGTTTTCTGGAAACACCATATATTTT.

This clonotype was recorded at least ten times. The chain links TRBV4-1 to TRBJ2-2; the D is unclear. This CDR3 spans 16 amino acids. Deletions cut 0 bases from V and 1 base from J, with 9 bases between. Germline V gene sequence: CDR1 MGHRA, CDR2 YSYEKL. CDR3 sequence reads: CASSQEELVNTGELFF. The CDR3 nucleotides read TGCGCCAGCAGCCAAGAAGAACTTGTGAACACCGGGGAGCTGTTTTTT.

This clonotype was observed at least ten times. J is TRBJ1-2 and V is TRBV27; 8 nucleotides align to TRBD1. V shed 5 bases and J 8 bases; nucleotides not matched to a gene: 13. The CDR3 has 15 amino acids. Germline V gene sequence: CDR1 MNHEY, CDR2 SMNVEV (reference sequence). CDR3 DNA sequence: TGTGCCAGCAGTCGCTCCTACACAGGGGGAGAGGGCTACACCTTC. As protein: CASSRSYTGGEGYTF.

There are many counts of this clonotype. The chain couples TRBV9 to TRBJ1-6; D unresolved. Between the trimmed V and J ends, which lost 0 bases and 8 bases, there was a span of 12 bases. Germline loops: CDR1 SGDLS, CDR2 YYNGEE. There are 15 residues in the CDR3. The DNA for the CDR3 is TGTGCCAGCAGCGTAGATACAGCGCCTTATTCACCCCTCCACTTT. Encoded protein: CASSVDTAPYSPLHF.

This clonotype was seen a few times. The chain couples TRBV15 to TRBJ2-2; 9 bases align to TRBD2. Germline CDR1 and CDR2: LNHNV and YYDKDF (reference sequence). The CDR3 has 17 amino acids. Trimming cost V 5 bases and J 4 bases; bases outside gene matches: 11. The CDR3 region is CATSYKRSGRGTGELFF. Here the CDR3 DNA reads TGTGCCACCAGCTATAAACGTAGCGGGAGAGGCACCGGGGAGCTGTTTTTT.

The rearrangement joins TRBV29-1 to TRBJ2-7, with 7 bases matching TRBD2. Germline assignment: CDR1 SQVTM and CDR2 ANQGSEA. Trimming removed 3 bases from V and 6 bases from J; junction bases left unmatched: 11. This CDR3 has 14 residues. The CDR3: CSVDVAGKACEQYF. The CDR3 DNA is TGCAGCGTTGACGTAGCGGGTAAAGCCTGCGAGCAGTACTTC.

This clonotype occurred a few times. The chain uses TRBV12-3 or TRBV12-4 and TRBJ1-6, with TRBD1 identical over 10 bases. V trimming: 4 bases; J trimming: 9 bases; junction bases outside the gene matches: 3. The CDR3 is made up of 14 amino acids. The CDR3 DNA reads TGTGCCAGCAGTTCGGACAGGGGGGTTTCACCCCTCCACTTT. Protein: CASSSDRGVSPLHF.

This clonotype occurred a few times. This chain's CDR3 is CASSSGTRHYEQYF. The DNA of the CDR3 is TGTGCCAGCAGTAGCGGGACTAGACATTACGAGCAGTACTTC. The genes are TRBV27 and TRBJ2-7; TRBD2 matches 8 bases. Germline CDR1 reads MNHEY; CDR2 reads SMNVEV (reference sequence). The CDR3 runs 14 residues. With V trimmed by 5 bases and J by 4 bases, 7 bases remained unmatched.

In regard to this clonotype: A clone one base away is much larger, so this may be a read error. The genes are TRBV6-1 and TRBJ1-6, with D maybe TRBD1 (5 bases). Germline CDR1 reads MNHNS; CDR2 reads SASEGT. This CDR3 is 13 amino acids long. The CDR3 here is CASSRDWDSPPHF. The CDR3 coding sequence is TGTGCCAGCAGTCGGGACTGGGATTCACCCCCCCACTTT.